The 23 T cell receptor beta chains below were found in one sample sequenced in a study of blood T cells in healthy people across ages. The second PCR ran about 6 to 11 cycles with a sample-barcoded 5' primer and J-beta primers. TCRdb reanalysed the 5' RACE reads using MiXCR and keeps one entry per CDR3 protein. The data show around 800,000 distinct CDR3 sequences, 35% to 50% seen once. Sequencing was carried out using blood. The receptors shown here come from a man older than 75 in good health.

This clonotype was recorded at least ten times. The chain carries TRBV14 and TRBJ2-7; no firm D call. This CDR3 spans 13 amino acids. Germline loops: CDR1 SGHDN, CDR2 FVKESK. The V end lost 3 bases, the J end lost 2 bases, and 8 bases lay between the germline ends. The CDR3 DNA sequence: TGTGCCAGCAGCCAGGACCCTACCTACGAGCAGTACTTC. This translates into CASSQDPTYEQYF.

V is TRBV5-6 and J is TRBJ2-3, with D possibly matching TRBD2 (6 bases). The germline V gene encodes CDR1 SGHDT and CDR2 YYEEEE. V lost 2 bases, J lost 2 bases, and 18 bases lay in between. This CDR3 has 17 amino acids. The CDR3: CASSLEPGGVVTDTQYF. CDR3 bases: TGTGCCAGCAGCTTAGAGCCTGGCGGGGTGGTCACAGATACGCAGTATTTT.

The chain carries TRBV11-2 and TRBJ2-5, with 7 bases matching TRBD2. V gave up 5 bases and J gave up 2 bases; unmatched junction bases: 8. From germline, CDR1 is SGHAT and CDR2 FQNNGV. The CDR3 length is 15 residues. CDR3 sequence reads: CASSPRASGQETQYF. Here the CDR3 DNA reads TGTGCCAGCAGCCCCCGCGCTAGCGGTCAAGAGACCCAGTACTTC. Full variable domain (missing parts from reference TRBV11-2 and TRBJ2-5): EAGVAQSPRYKIIEKRQSVAFWCNPISGHATLYWYQQILGQGPKLLIQFQNNGVVDDSQLPKDRFSAERLKGVDSTLKIQPAKLEDSAVYLCASSPRASGQETQYFGPGTRLLVL.

This sequence joins TRBV18 and TRBJ2-7; TRBD1 matches 8 bases. Trimming took 4 bases from V and 10 from J; bases not matched to a gene: 6. CDR1 is KGHSH, CDR2 LQKENI, per germline. CDR3 length equals 12 residues. In DNA form, the CDR3 reads TGTGCCAGCTCACGCGTCGGACAGGGACAGTACTTC. Protein: CASSRVGQGQYF.

The chain couples TRBV7-2 to TRBJ1-2, with a weak D call TRBD1 (5 bases). CDR1 is SGHTA and CDR2 is FQGNSA in the germline V gene. This CDR3 has 15 residues. The V and J ends lost 1 base and 1 base respectively, with 10 bases between them. The CDR3 protein is CASSLVPDSNYGYTF. CDR3 nucleotides: TGTGCCAGCAGCTTAGTCCCAGACAGTAACTATGGCTACACCTTC.

This chain links TRBV25-1 with TRBJ2-5; D not resolved. The J call is uncertain, as TRBJ2-7 better fits the DNA end. The CDR3 consists of 13 residues. Germline CDR1 reads MGHDK; CDR2 reads SYGVNS. CDR3 nucleotide sequence: TGTGCCAGCAGTGGCCCTGTGCTTTACGAGCAGTACTTC. As protein: CASSGPVLYEQYF.

This clonotype was seen a handful of times. The chain uses TRBV4-3 and TRBJ2-7, with TRBD1 as a possible D gene (5 bases). V dropped 0 bases and J dropped 2 bases, with 11 bases sitting between them. Germline V gene data show CDR1 as LGHNA and CDR2 as YSLEER. This CDR3 has 15 residues. CDR3 loop: CASSQEMSTAYEQYF. The CDR3, as DNA: TGCGCCAGCAGCCAAGAAATGTCGACAGCCTACGAGCAGTACTTC.

This rearrangement joins TRBV6-5 to TRBJ2-2; possible D gene TRBD1, 5 bases. The V and J ends lost 7 bases and 4 bases respectively, with 16 bases between them. This CDR3 spans 15 amino acids. Germline assignment: CDR1 MNHEY and CDR2 SVGAGI. CDR3 in DNA: TGTGCCAGCACTCTAAGGGGCCAGATCACCGGGGAGCTGTTTTTT. It codes for CASTLRGQITGELFF.

This clonotype was seen a handful of times. J is TRBJ2-7 and V is TRBV12-3 or TRBV12-4, with D perhaps matching TRBD1 (6 bases). V was pared by 3 bases and J by 7 bases, with 19 bases between. This CDR3 is built from 15 residues. This CDR3 is CASSLGKRRGVEQYF. CDR3 DNA: TGTGCCAGCAGTTTGGGAAAACGCAGGGGAGTGGAGCAGTACTTC.

There are a few counts of this clonotype. This sequence joins TRBV6-5 and TRBJ2-1, with D possibly matching TRBD1 (6 bases). The CDR3 covers 12 residues. Per germline, CDR1 MNHEY and CDR2 SVGAGI. The germline V and J ends were trimmed by 5 bases and 8 bases, with 10 bases remaining between them. The CDR3 bases are TGTGCCAGCAGTACAGGGTATGATGAGCAGTTCTTC. It yields the protein CASSTGYDEQFF.

This clonotype was observed at least ten times. The chain links TRBV3-1 to TRBJ2-7; D may be TRBD1 (6 bases). With 6 bases removed from V and 3 bases from J, the gap between germline ends came to 9 bases. Germline V lookup: CDR1 LGHDT, CDR2 YNNKEL (reference sequence). The CDR3 sequence is 12 residues long. CDR3 sequence reads: CASRSTGYEQYF. CDR3 DNA: TGTGCCAGCAGATCGACAGGCTACGAGCAGTACTTC.

The chain couples TRBV7-2 to TRBJ1-1; 7 bases fit TRBD1. CDR1 is SGHTA, CDR2 FQGNSA, per germline. The CDR3 contains 14 residues. Unmatched junction bases numbered 7, after V lost 5 bases and J lost 4 bases. CDR3: CASSRQGGGTEAFF. The CDR3 nucleotides read TGTGCCAGCAGCCGACAGGGAGGTGGCACTGAAGCTTTCTTT.

V usage is TRBV28 and J usage is TRBJ2-5; D is possibly TRBD1 or TRBD2 (5 bases each). The V and J ends lost 7 bases and 5 bases respectively, with 14 bases between them. Germline lookup yields CDR1 MDHEN and CDR2 SYDVKM. The length of the CDR3 is 13 residues. CDR3: CASIGQGRETQYF. The CDR3 nucleotides are TGTGCCAGCATTGGGCAGGGACGGGAGACCCAGTACTTC.

Details on this clonotype: A read error may produce the germline difference seen at one junction end. The rearrangement links TRBV7-2 to TRBJ1-6; possible D gene TRBD1, 5 bases. The V gene's germline CDR1 is SGHTA and CDR2 FQGNSA. The CDR3 consists of 14 residues. CDR3 protein: CAGSPGLINSPLHF. DNA of the CDR3: TGTGCCGGCAGCCCGGGACTGATTAATTCACCCCTCCACTTT. The full variable domain, with the rest looked up from reference TRBV7-2 and TRBJ1-6, is GAGVSQSPSNKVTEKGKDVELRCDPISGHTALYWYRQSLGQGLEFLIYFQGNSAPDKSGLPSDRFSAERTGGSVSTLTIQRTQQEDSAVYLCAGSPGLINSPLHFGNGTRLTVT.

V usage is TRBV28 and J usage is TRBJ2-3; 13 nucleotides match TRBD2. V lost 3 bases and J lost 1; bases outside the gene matches: 7. The CDR3 length is 18 residues. From germline, CDR1 is MDHEN and CDR2 SYDVKM. The CDR3 is CASSLGLAGRTGTDTQYF. The CDR3 coding sequence is TGTGCCAGCAGTTTGGGACTAGCGGGACGGACTGGCACAGATACGCAGTATTTT.

The chain has TRBV7-2 and TRBJ2-1; TRBD2 agrees at 11 bases. After removal of 2 bases from V and 8 bases from J, the junction contained 5 bases not matched to a gene. This CDR3 contains 15 residues. Germline assignment: CDR1 SGHTA and CDR2 FQGNSA. DNA for the CDR3: TGTGCCAGCAGCTTACTTAGCGGGAGGGCGGATGAGCAGTTCTTC. Amino acids: CASSLLSGRADEQFF. Full variable domain (remainder filled in from reference TRBV7-2 and TRBJ2-1): GAGVSQSPSNKVTEKGKDVELRCDPISGHTALYWYRQSLGQGLEFLIYFQGNSAPDKSGLPSDRFSAERTGGSVSTLTIQRTQQEDSAVYLCASSLLSGRADEQFFGPGTRLTVL.

Many counts were recorded for this clonotype. V and J are TRBV12-3 or TRBV12-4 and TRBJ2-7; 9 nucleotides match TRBD1. J gave up 1 base and V 1 base, and 5 bases lay outside the gene matches. The CDR3 extends over 16 amino acids. CDR3 bases: TGTGCCAGCAGTTTAGTCTCACAGGGGGCATCCTACGAGCAGTACTTC. Translation gives CASSLVSQGASYEQYF.

The chain carries TRBV4-1 and TRBJ2-3; perhaps TRBD2 as D (6 bases). The CDR3 consists of 14 residues. Germline V gene lookup returns CDR1 MGHRA and CDR2 YSYEKL. V lost 1 base, J lost 5 bases, and 10 bases lay in between. The CDR3 here is CASSQVTSLDTQYF. CDR3 sequence (DNA): TGCGCCAGCAGCCAAGTTACTAGCCTAGATACGCAGTATTTT.

V and J are TRBV28 and TRBJ2-3, with 8 bases lining up with TRBD2. This CDR3 comprises 16 residues. Germline V gene data show CDR1 as MDHEN and CDR2 as SYDVKM. Unmatched junction bases numbered 13, after V lost 6 bases and J lost 5 bases. The CDR3 sequence is CASSSINGRAIDTQYF. In DNA form, the CDR3 reads TGTGCCAGCAGCTCGATTAACGGGAGGGCGATAGATACGCAGTATTTT.

This clonotype was observed a few times. The chain links TRBV5-1 to TRBJ2-1; 10 nucleotides line up with TRBD2. The length of the CDR3 is 17 residues. V lost 0 bases and J lost 6; bases outside the gene matches: 9. Per the germline V gene, CDR1 is SGHRS and CDR2 is YFSETQ. This CDR3 reads CASSLGRWTSGSNEQFF. CDR3 nucleotide sequence: TGCGCCAGCAGCTTGGGCCGGTGGACTAGCGGAAGCAATGAGCAGTTCTTC.

A note on this clonotype: The junction and the germline gene differ at one end; a read error may be behind it. This chain uses TRBV4-2 with TRBJ2-3; D possibly corresponds to TRBD2 (6 bases). CDR1 LGHNA and CDR2 YNFKEQ come from the germline V gene. The CDR3 totals 15 residues. Written as DNA, the CDR3 is TGTGCCAGCAGCCAAGAAGGGCGGGAAACAGAAACGCAGTATTTT. Amino acids: CASSQEGRETETQYF.

This clonotype was observed a handful of times. The rearrangement uses TRBV29-1 and TRBJ2-3; TRBD1 is a possible D gene (5 bases). V was clipped by 4 bases and J by 2 bases, with 13 bases between them. Germline CDR1 SQVTM, CDR2 ANQGSEA. This CDR3 region has 14 residues. CDR3 coding DNA: TGCAGCGTTGGGGGCGTCGAAACCACAGATACGCAGTATTTT. Translation: CSVGGVETTDTQYF.

The genes are TRBV12-3 or TRBV12-4 and TRBJ2-1; 14 bases are a match to TRBD2. This CDR3 has 18 residues. The trim removed 6 bases at V and 0 bases at J, leaving 7 bases unmatched. Here the CDR3 DNA reads TGTGCCAGCAGAACCGGGACTAGCGGGAGTTACTCCTACAATGAGCAGTTCTTC. Translated: CASRTGTSGSYSYNEQFF.